The 20 T cell receptor beta chains presented below share a single source sample, sequenced in a study of blood T cell repertoires in COVID-19 (dated by TCRdb to 2018 to 2021). Receptor libraries were prepared by the immunoSEQ multiplex PCR assay. TCRdb took this table from immuneACCESS and kept in-frame rearrangements with V and J called. Such tables lack part of the clones; where checked against another copy, unresolved V genes explain under half of the gap, and the rest is unexplained. The sample contains 200,000 to 250,000 clones, under 85% of them found a single time. The ten largest clones capture roughly 5.5% of the sample. Material: peripheral blood. Every receptor here comes from a human donor in a cohort sampled during active COVID-19.

The chain couples TRBV5-1 to TRBJ2-3, with 12 bases identical to TRBD1. Germline V gives CDR1 SGHRS, CDR2 YFSETQ. Trimming removed 8 bases from V and 6 bases from J; junction bases left unmatched: 22. The CDR3 consists of 19 residues. CDR3 sequence: CARLPPPRDGTGGADTQYF. DNA for the CDR3: TGCGCCAGATTACCCCCACCTCGCGATGGGACAGGGGGCGCTGATACGCAGTATTTT.

The rearrangement uses TRBV5-8 and TRBJ1-1; 9 bases map to TRBD1. The CDR3 totals 16 residues. V was pared by 3 bases and J by 0 bases, with 6 bases of the junction left unmatched. CDR1 and CDR2 (germline): SGHTS, YDEGEE. The CDR3 sequence: CASSSGQGWMNTEAFF. The CDR3 nucleotides read TGTGCCAGCAGCTCGGGACAGGGTTGGATGAACACTGAAGCTTTCTTT.

The rearrangement joins TRBV7-9 to TRBJ2-1; D perhaps matches TRBD2 (5 bases). Trimming shortened V by 1 base and J by 0 bases, and 7 bases separated the two germline ends. The CDR3 extends over 15 amino acids. Germline V gives CDR1 SEHNR, CDR2 FQNEAQ (reference sequence). CDR3 in DNA: TGTGCCAGCAGCTTAGGAGGGCGCTCCTACAATGAGCAGTTCTTC. It is translated as CASSLGGRSYNEQFF.

The rearrangement joins TRBV6-5 to TRBJ2-7; D is uncertain. Germline V CDR1 and CDR2: MNHEY, SVGAGI. The CDR3 runs 14 residues. Trimming removed 2 bases at V and 1 base at J, with 9 bases between. CDR3 nucleotide sequence: TGTGCCAGCAGTTACGGCGGCCAGTCCTACGAGCAGTACTTC. As protein: CASSYGGQSYEQYF.

This sequence joins TRBV6-5 and TRBJ1-3; 7 nucleotides align to TRBD1. In germline, CDR1 is MNHEY, CDR2 SVGAGI. The CDR3 has 14 residues. J was trimmed by 4 bases and V by 6 bases; bases with no gene match: 6. The CDR3 nucleotides read TGTGCCAGCAGCCGACCGGGACAGGGAAACACCATATATTTT. The encoded protein is CASSRPGQGNTIYF.

The rearrangement links TRBV7-9 to TRBJ1-2; TRBD1 is a possible D gene (6 bases). This CDR3 spans 13 amino acids. V lost 3 bases and J lost 8, with 13 bases in between. Germline V lookup: CDR1 SEHNR, CDR2 FQNEAQ (reference sequence). The CDR3 sequence: CASSFDRLGGYTF. CDR3 sequence (DNA): TGTGCCAGCAGCTTCGACAGGCTTGGAGGCTACACCTTC.

The chain is built from TRBV6-5 and TRBJ2-1, with TRBD2 matching over 9 bases. The CDR3 extends over 15 amino acids. Germline V gene data show CDR1 as MNHEY and CDR2 as SVGAGI. The V gene end was trimmed by 4 bases and the J gene end by 1 base; junction bases not matched to a gene: 2. CDR3 amino acids: CASSLAGVSYNEQFF. CDR3 in DNA: TGTGCCAGCAGTTTAGCGGGAGTGTCCTACAATGAGCAGTTCTTC.

The chain combines TRBV19 with TRBJ2-2; 10 nucleotides match TRBD1. Germline-derived CDR1 and CDR2 are LNHDA and SQIVND (reference sequence). V gave up 2 bases and J gave up 4 bases; unmatched junction bases: 4. This CDR3 has 16 residues. Here the CDR3 reads CASSILGQGGTGELFF. The CDR3 DNA follows: TGTGCCAGTAGTATATTAGGACAGGGGGGCACCGGGGAGCTGTTTTTT.

The CDR3 DNA follows: TGTGCCAGCAGTACTATACTTGGAGGAGAAAATTCACCCCTCCACTTT. Amino acid sequence: CASSTILGGENSPLHF. This chain links TRBV7-9 with TRBJ1-6; D gene ambiguous. Germline values: CDR1 SEHNR, CDR2 FQNEAQ (reference sequence). Trimming left V 6 bases short and J 7 bases short, with 19 bases between. The CDR3 spans 16 residues. The full variable domain, completed using reference TRBV7-9 and TRBJ1-6, is DTGVSQNPRHKITKRGQNVTFRCDPISEHNRLYWYRQTLGQGPEFLTYFQNEAQLEKSRLLSDRFSAERPKGSFSTLEIQRTEQGDSAMYLCASSTILGGENSPLHFGNGTRLTVT.

This clone has more than one count but fewer than ten. CDR3 region: CASAGFNEQYF. The DNA for the CDR3 is TGCGCCAGCGCAGGGTTCAACGAGCAGTACTTC. The rearrangement joins TRBV10-2 to TRBJ2-7, with D maybe TRBD1 (5 bases). The CDR3 runs to 11 residues. Germline CDR1 is WSHSY and CDR2 is SAAADI. Trimming stripped 8 bases from V and 5 bases from J, with 10 bases between.

J is TRBJ2-1 and V is TRBV3-1 (or the pseudogene TRBV3-2); TRBD2 aligns across 12 bases. Germline lookup yields CDR1 LGHDT and CDR2 YNNKEL (reference sequence). Trimming cost V 2 bases and J 8 bases; bases outside gene matches: 10. The CDR3 has 17 amino acids. CDR3 sequence reads: CASSQPKTSGRRDEQFF. The CDR3 DNA follows: TGTGCCAGCAGCCAACCGAAGACTAGCGGGAGAAGAGATGAGCAGTTCTTC.

This clone was seen only a few times. The chain combines TRBV6-2 or TRBV6-3 with TRBJ2-1, with D unresolved. Looked up from germline, CDR1 is MNHEY and CDR2 is SVGEGT. CDR3 length: 14 amino acids. V lost 4 bases and J lost 4, with 11 bases in between. The CDR3 protein is CASSWWASYNEQFF. The CDR3 region has the DNA TGTGCCAGCAGTTGGTGGGCTTCATACAATGAGCAGTTCTTC.

The chain employs TRBV2 and TRBJ2-7; D unclear. CDR3 size: 13 residues. The V end was cut by 7 bases, the J end by 4 bases, with 14 bases between. Germline-derived CDR1 and CDR2 are SNHLY and FYNNEI. The CDR3 nucleotides are TGTGCCAGCATAGGCTCTAGTGGATACGAGCAGTACTTC. Translation gives CASIGSSGYEQYF.

This clone was observed a few times. CDR3: CASSRTGINTEAFF. CDR3 in DNA: TGTGCCAGCAGCCGGACAGGGATTAACACTGAAGCTTTCTTT. The chain has TRBV6-2 or TRBV6-3 and TRBJ1-1, with TRBD1 identical over 8 bases. V gave up 6 bases and J gave up 2 bases; unmatched junction bases: 5. This CDR3 is 14 amino acids long. Germline V gives CDR1 MNHEY, CDR2 SVGEGT.

V usage is TRBV9 and J usage is TRBJ1-6; D is undetermined. The V gene's germline CDR1 is SGDLS and CDR2 YYNGEE. The length of the CDR3 is 14 residues. Deletions cut 2 bases from V and 7 bases from J, with 10 bases between. CDR3 residues: CASSVRHVNSPLHF. The DNA for the CDR3 is TGTGCCAGCAGCGTCCGACACGTAAATTCACCCCTCCACTTT.

The rearrangement links TRBV5-1 to TRBJ2-5; 9 nucleotides agree with TRBD1. Trimming removed 3 bases from V and 5 bases from J; junction bases left unmatched: 8. CDR1 is SGHRS and CDR2 is YFSETQ in the germline V gene. This CDR3 region has 15 residues. CDR3 in DNA: TGCGCCAGCAGCTGGGGGGACAGGGTTGAGGAGACCCAGTACTTC. As protein: CASSWGDRVEETQYF.

The table lists this clone with a count of one. J is TRBJ2-3 and V is TRBV7-3, with TRBD2 identical over 11 bases. The CDR3 is made up of 18 amino acids. Germline CDR1 SGHTA, CDR2 FQGTGA. Trimming took 5 bases from V and 0 from J; bases not matched to a gene: 10. Here the CDR3 reads CASSRTSGGDASTDTQYF. CDR3 DNA: TGTGCCAGCAGCCGTACTAGCGGGGGAGACGCTAGCACAGATACGCAGTATTTT.

The chain is built from TRBV29-1 and TRBJ2-5; D is unclear. The V end lost 7 bases, the J end lost 9 bases, and 12 bases lay between the germline ends. CDR1 SQVTM and CDR2 ANQGSEA come from the germline V gene. This CDR3 spans 10 amino acids. The CDR3 region has the DNA TGCAGCGACACCATACAGTCCCAGTACTTC. Translated, it gives CSDTIQSQYF.

V is TRBV5-1 and J is TRBJ1-1, with D hard to call. With 1 base removed from V and 5 bases from J, the gap between germline ends came to 15 bases. This CDR3 has 15 amino acids. The germline V gene has CDR1 SGHRS and CDR2 YFSETQ. The CDR3 DNA reads TGCGCCAGCAGCTTGCTCCGTAAAATGACAACTGAAGCTTTCTTT. It specifies CASSLLRKMTTEAFF. Together with reference TRBV5-1 and TRBJ1-1, the CDR3 gives the full variable domain: KAGVTQTPRYLIKTRGQQVTLSCSPISGHRSVSWYQQTPGQGLQFLFEYFSETQRNKGNFPGRFSGRQFSNSRSEMNVSTLELGDSALYLCASSLLRKMTTEAFFGQGTRLTVV.

V gene TRBV6-6 combines with J gene TRBJ2-1; maybe TRBD1 (5 bases). The CDR3 runs 15 residues. Trimming shortened V by 8 bases and J by 2 bases, and 16 bases separated the two germline ends. Germline V lookup: CDR1 MNHNY, CDR2 SVGAGI (reference sequence). Here the CDR3 reads CASRTVGLTYNEQFF. The DNA for the CDR3 is TGTGCCAGCCGAACAGTGGGGCTCACCTACAATGAGCAGTTCTTC.